These 10 T cell receptor beta chains were all obtained from the same sample, sequenced in a study of shared clonotypes between healthy human individuals. CD45RO-negative CD8 cells positively selected for CCR7 made up the naive population, which excluded terminally differentiated effector memory CD45RA+ cells. Here immunoSEQ multiplex PCR was the method, and the copy in TCRdb shows in-frame clones only, minus some. The sample consists of fewer than 800,000 clones, 90% to 95% of them appearing once. Specimen: naive CD8+ T cells sorted from blood. Receptors were obtained from a man aged 30-40 years in good health.

This CDR3 reads CASSLTGVQGNEQFF. The CDR3 bases are TGTGCCAGCAGCTTAACGGGAGTCCAAGGCAATGAGCAGTTCTTC. The V gene is TRBV13, the J gene TRBJ2-1; tentatively, D is TRBD2 (6 bases). Trimming shortened V by 2 bases and J by 6 bases, and 14 bases separated the two germline ends. CDR3 size: 15 residues. Germline CDR1 reads PRHDT; CDR2 reads FYEKMQ (reference sequence). Combining the CDR3 with reference TRBV13 and TRBJ2-1 gives the whole variable domain AAGVIQSPRHLIKEKRETATLKCYPIPRHDTVYWYQQGPGQDPQFLISFYEKMQSDKGSIPDRFSAQQFSDYHSELNMSSLELGDSALYFCASSLTGVQGNEQFFGPGTRLTVL.

This chain connects TRBV19 to TRBJ2-1, with TRBD1 as a possible D gene (5 bases). The V end lost 4 bases, the J end lost 2 bases, and 15 bases lay between the germline ends. The CDR3 extends over 16 amino acids. The germline V gene encodes CDR1 LNHDA and CDR2 SQIVND (reference sequence). CDR3 DNA: TGTGCCAGTAGTACCGCTAGGGGTCCTACCTACAATGAGCAGTTCTTC. Its protein is CASSTARGPTYNEQFF.

The V gene is TRBV10-3, the J gene TRBJ1-4; D is ambiguous. Germline-derived CDR1 and CDR2 are ENHRY and SYGVKD. The CDR3 consists of 14 residues. Trimming cost V 7 bases and J 0 bases, with 9 bases left between them. The CDR3 nucleotides read TGTGCCATCAAGGAAACGGCAACTAATGAAAAACTGTTTTTT. It translates to CAIKETATNEKLFF.

This sequence joins TRBV10-2 and TRBJ2-1, with 9 positions matching TRBD1. CDR1 and CDR2 from the germline V gene are WSHSY and SAAADI. J was trimmed by 5 bases and V by 1 base; bases with no gene match: 6. CDR3 size: 16 residues. The CDR3 coding sequence is TGCGCCAGCAGTGAGTATCCCGGGACAGGGAACAATGAGCAGTTCTTC. It encodes CASSEYPGTGNNEQFF.

There are a few counts of this clone. The genes are TRBV5-1 and TRBJ2-2; 12 bases are shared with TRBD2. With 3 bases clipped from V and 7 bases from J, the junction kept 7 bases outside the gene matches. The germline V gene has CDR1 SGHRS and CDR2 YFSETQ. The length of the CDR3 is 16 residues. The CDR3 nucleotides read TGCGCCAGCAGCTGGACTAGCGGGATGTCTCACGGGGAGCTGTTTTTT. Amino acids: CASSWTSGMSHGELFF.

CDR3 sequence reads: CASSLGVGVLYEQYF. The CDR3 DNA reads TGTGCCAGCAGTTTAGGGGTAGGGGTCCTTTACGAGCAGTACTTC. The chain couples TRBV27 to TRBJ2-7; tentative D call: TRBD1 (5 bases). In germline, CDR1 is MNHEY, CDR2 SMNVEV (reference sequence). The CDR3 runs to 15 residues. V was shortened by 2 bases and J by 4 bases, with 15 bases between the two germline ends.

The V gene is TRBV11-1, the J gene TRBJ2-3; no definite D call. Germline V gene data show CDR1 as SGHAT and CDR2 as FQDESV (reference sequence). This CDR3 is built from 12 residues. V lost 0 bases to trimming and J lost 7 bases, with 5 bases between them. The CDR3 is CASSLASNTQYF. The CDR3 region has the DNA TGTGCCAGCAGCTTAGCGTCCAATACGCAGTATTTT.

The V and J genes are TRBV28 and TRBJ2-5; no definite D call. Germline V gene sequence: CDR1 MDHEN, CDR2 SYDVKM. V gave up 5 bases and J gave up 1 base, with 5 bases separating them. The CDR3 sequence is 12 residues long. The CDR3, as DNA: TGTGCCAGCAGTGTATTCCAAGAGACCCAGTACTTC. Its protein is CASSVFQETQYF.

A remark on this clone: Within the sample, other DNA sequences also encode this same CDR3. The chain is built from TRBV29-1 and TRBJ1-2; the D gene is possibly TRBD1 (5 bases). This CDR3 is built from 12 residues. V lost 2 bases, J lost 4 bases, and 8 bases lay in between. The germline V gene has CDR1 SQVTM and CDR2 ANQGSEA. The CDR3 DNA is TGCAGCGTTGAAACAGGTAGCTATGGCTACACCTTC. Protein: CSVETGSYGYTF.

The chain links TRBV7-2 to TRBJ2-3, with 11 positions matching TRBD1. CDR3 length: 15 residues. Trimming at V came to 5 bases and at J to 5 bases, leaving 6 bases not matched to a gene. Germline CDR1 is SGHTA and CDR2 is FQGNSA. The CDR3 DNA reads as TGTGCCAGCAGCCAAGGGACAGGGGGAAAAGATACGCAGTATTTT. Translating it yields CASSQGTGGKDTQYF.